Listed below are T cell receptor beta chains from one sample, sequenced in a study. TCRdb used MiXCR to reprocess the RT-PCR reads, holding one entry per CDR3 protein. Of about 680,000 distinct CDR3 sequences in the sample, 12% to 15% were seen once. Material: memory CD4+ T cells from blood. These receptors all come from a female donor in good health, serving as a healthy control. Both conserved end residues are part of each CDR3. Each record gives: V gene, D gene, J gene, clone size, CDR3 protein, CDR3 DNA. A D gene is named only where the DNA matches it firmly. Part of the rows lack a size; the others show once, few, many or a class for expanded clones.

TRBV6-5,NA,TRBJ1-5,few,CASSYGGGHSNQPQHF,TGTGCCAGCAGTTACGGAGGGGGACATAGCAATCAGCCCCAGCATTTT
TRBV5-1,NA,TRBJ1-1,few,CASRAGSEAFF,TGCGCCAGCAGAGCGGGGTCAGAAGCTTTCTTT
TRBV2,NA,TRBJ1-2,NA,CASNQANYGYTF,TGTGCCAGCAACCAGGCCAACTATGGCTACACCTTC
TRBV5-8,TRBD2,TRBJ2-1,few,CASRWLTSSGARDEQFF,TGTGCCAGCAGATGGCTGACTTCTAGCGGGGCCAGGGATGAGCAGTTCTTC
TRBV20-1,NA,TRBJ2-3,many,CSAPGAGNADTQYF,TGCAGTGCGCCGGGGGCCGGGAACGCCGATACGCAGTATTTT
TRBV10-3,TRBD2,TRBJ2-7,NA,CAINSGSLHYEQYF,TGTGCCATCAACAGCGGGAGCCTCCACTACGAGCAGTACTTC
TRBV27,NA,TRBJ1-2,few,CASSLSQGRNGYTF,TGTGCCAGCAGTTTATCGCAGGGTAGGAATGGCTACACCTTC
TRBV9,TRBD2,TRBJ2-5,few,CASSALAGAGGETQYF,TGTGCCAGCAGCGCACTAGCGGGAGCAGGTGGTGAGACCCAGTACTTC
TRBV7-9,NA,TRBJ2-3,many,CASIEQQGTDTQYF,TGTGCCAGCATCGAGCAACAGGGCACAGATACGCAGTATTTT
TRBV20-1,NA,TRBJ2-7,few,CSASKDYEQYF,TGCAGTGCTAGTAAGGACTACGAGCAGTACTTC
TRBV10-3,NA,TRBJ2-1,few,CAISFHPGMYSNNEQFF,TGTGCCATCAGTTTCCACCCCGGGATGTACTCAAACAATGAGCAGTTCTTC
TRBV5-1,TRBD2,TRBJ2-3,many,CASSLDSSGRAGTDTQYF,TGCGCCAGCAGCTTGGATTCTAGCGGGAGGGCCGGCACAGATACGCAGTATTTT
TRBV18,NA,TRBJ2-1,NA,CASSPPSGFYNEQFF,TGTGCCAGCTCACCACCCAGCGGCTTCTACAATGAGCAGTTCTTC
TRBV9,TRBD2,TRBJ2-3,few,CASSARLAGSTDTQYF,TGTGCCAGCAGCGCCCGACTAGCGGGGAGCACAGATACGCAGTATTTT